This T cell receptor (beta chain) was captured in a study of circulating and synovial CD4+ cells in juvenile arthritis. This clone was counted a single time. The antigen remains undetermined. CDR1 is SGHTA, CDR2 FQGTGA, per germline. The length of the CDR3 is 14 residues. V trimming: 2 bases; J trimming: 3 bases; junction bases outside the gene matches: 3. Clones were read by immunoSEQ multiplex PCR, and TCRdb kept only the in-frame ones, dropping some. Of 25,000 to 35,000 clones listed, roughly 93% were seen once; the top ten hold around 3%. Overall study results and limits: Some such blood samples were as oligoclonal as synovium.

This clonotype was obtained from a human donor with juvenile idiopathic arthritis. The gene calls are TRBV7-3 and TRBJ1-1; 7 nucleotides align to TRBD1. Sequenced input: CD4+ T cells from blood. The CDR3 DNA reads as TGTGCCAGCAGCTTACTCGACAGGGACACTGAAGCTTTCTTT. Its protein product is CASSLLDRDTEAFF.